This T cell receptor (beta chain) was sequenced for a study of breast tumors, draining lymph nodes, adjacent tissues. Axillary draining lymph nodes of breast cancer patients supplied the node samples. Remarks on this clonotype: The antigen remains undetermined.

General study points: Compared with lymph nodes, tumors were less diverse; compared with nontumor tissue, more. That most tumor T cells come from lymph nodes remained unproven.

TCRdb re-analysed the multiplex PCR reads in MiXCR, keeping a single row per CDR3 protein. This table holds 250,000 or so distinct CDR3 sequences, 30% found once. The CDR3 covers 15 residues. Germline V gene sequence: CDR1 LNHDA, CDR2 SQIVND (reference sequence). The V gene end was trimmed by 9 bases and the J gene end by 2 bases; junction bases not matched to a gene: 10. Material for sequencing was axillary lymph node tissue. The chain links TRBV19 to TRBJ1-5; TRBD1 matches 7 bases. The receptor was derived from a female donor with breast cancer. Some clones in this sample may be carry-over from other donors' samples. CDR3 amino acids: CASRSAGTGNQPQHF. The CDR3 coding sequence is TGTGCCAGCAGATCCGCCGGGACAGGCAATCAGCCCCAGCATTTT.